This passage covers 10 T cell receptor beta chains from one sample sequenced in a study of blood T cell repertoires in COVID-19. Assay used: immunoSEQ multiplex PCR; TCRdb lists only in-frame clones, some missing. The sample holds just over 650,000 clones; 85% to 90% are singletons and the top ten take 0.2% to 0.3%. The sequenced sample was peripheral blood. These receptors all come from a woman aged 18-29 years with acute or convalescent COVID-19.

This clone was observed a handful of times. The J gene is TRBJ1-2, the V gene TRBV5-1; 8 bases line up with TRBD1. The CDR3 consists of 15 residues. CDR1 is SGHRS and CDR2 is YFSETQ in the germline V gene. The V gene end was trimmed by 6 bases and the J gene end by 4 bases; junction bases not matched to a gene: 11. CDR3 residues: CASTPTGGFIYGYTF. The CDR3 region has the DNA TGCGCCAGCACCCCTACAGGGGGTTTTATCTATGGCTACACCTTC.

This clone was recorded a few times. Other DNA sequences in the sample encode the same CDR3. The CDR3 DNA follows: TGTGCCAGCAGAGGGAGAAACACTGAAGCTTTCTTT. It is translated as CASRGRNTEAFF. The chain uses TRBV2 and TRBJ1-1, with unresolved D. V was trimmed by 6 bases and J by 2 bases, leaving 7 bases between them. This CDR3 contains 12 residues. Looked up from germline, CDR1 is SNHLY and CDR2 is FYNNEI.

V is TRBV10-3 and J is TRBJ1-2, with D possibly TRBD1 on 6 matching bases. Per the germline V gene, CDR1 is ENHRY and CDR2 is SYGVKD. The V end lost 8 bases, the J end lost 8 bases, and 21 bases lay between the germline ends. The CDR3 has 14 amino acids. CDR3 DNA: TGTGCCATCCGTGGACAGACCCATTTTGGAGGCTACACCTTC. Translating gives CAIRGQTHFGGYTF.

This clone was recorded only once. The V gene is TRBV11-2, the J gene TRBJ2-7; TRBD2 might be the D (7 bases). Germline CDR1 and CDR2: SGHAT and FQNNGV. Trimming pared 1 base from V and 3 bases from J, leaving 13 bases between. The CDR3 length is 15 residues. The CDR3 DNA is TGTGCCAGCAGCTTAGGTGGGGGGGGCCGCTACGAGCAGTACTTC. As protein: CASSLGGGGRYEQYF.

The chain combines TRBV5-6 with TRBJ2-7, with 8 bases that match TRBD1. The V gene end was trimmed by 2 bases and the J gene end by 4 bases; junction bases not matched to a gene: 11. The germline gives CDR1 SGHDT, CDR2 YYEEEE. The CDR3 has 16 amino acids. The CDR3 DNA reads as TGTGCCAGCAGCTTTTTAGACAGGGGATTTGGGTACGAGCAGTACTTC. Translating gives CASSFLDRGFGYEQYF.

V and J are TRBV10-2 and TRBJ1-1; D gene ambiguous. Trimming pared 4 bases from V and 2 bases from J, leaving 11 bases between. Germline V gene lookup returns CDR1 WSHSY and CDR2 SAAADI. This CDR3 contains 14 residues. CDR3: CASSVYSVNTEAFF. The CDR3 DNA reads TGCGCCAGCAGTGTATATTCGGTAAACACTGAAGCTTTCTTT.

This clone was found once. The gene calls are TRBV28 and TRBJ2-7; 10 bases line up with TRBD1. The ends lost 2 bases at V and 4 bases at J; junction bases unmatched: 11. The CDR3 contains 17 residues. Germline CDR1 and CDR2: MDHEN and SYDVKM. The CDR3 coding sequence is TGTGCCAGCAGTTTAATAGAAACGGGACAGGGGAAGTACGAGCAGTACTTC. Its translation is CASSLIETGQGKYEQYF.

The chain uses TRBV30 and TRBJ1-1; no clear D. V dropped 0 bases and J dropped 5 bases, with 13 bases sitting between them. CDR3 length equals 14 residues. Germline-derived CDR1 and CDR2 are GTSNPN and SVGIG (reference sequence). CDR3 DNA sequence: TGTGCCTGGAGTGTAGGAGGTGGGGTTACTGAAGCTTTCTTT. Encoded protein: CAWSVGGGVTEAFF.

This clone was detected a few times. V and J are TRBV3-1 (or the pseudogene TRBV3-2) and TRBJ1-1; D not certain. Trimming removed 1 base from V and 1 base from J, with 10 bases in between. The germline V gene has CDR1 LGHDT and CDR2 YNNKEL (reference sequence). CDR3 length: 15 amino acids. The CDR3 region is CASSQGGSTNTEAFF. The DNA of the CDR3 is TGTGCCAGCAGCCAAGGAGGTAGCACGAACACTGAAGCTTTCTTT.

V usage is TRBV3-1 (or the pseudogene TRBV3-2) and J usage is TRBJ1-1; D is perhaps TRBD1 (5 bases). Germline CDR1 is LGHDT and CDR2 is YNNKEL (reference sequence). The CDR3 has 17 amino acids. V was cut by 1 base and J by 2 bases, with 17 bases left in between. The CDR3 sequence: CASSQAGVGDSNTEAFF. The CDR3 bases are TGTGCCAGCAGCCAAGCGGGGGTGGGCGACAGTAACACTGAAGCTTTCTTT.